The T cell receptor (beta chain) described here comes from a study of tumor and adjacent non-tumor tissue in lung cancer (dated by TCRdb to 2017 to 2018). General notes on the study: Of the cohort, over 9 patients had adenocarcinoma, 2 had squamous cell carcinoma and 1 had small cell lung cancer. The 15 enrolled patients, of whom around 10 were men and 5 were women, were aged 31 to 76 years and were diagnosed with TNM stage I to III disease. In total, sequencing yielded 125,075,908 productive TCRbeta reads, which works out to an average of about 4.2 million reads per sample. The study compared bulk TCRbeta repertoires from lung tumor tissue and matched distant non-tumor lung tissue of approximately 15 lung cancer patients. A few dozen paired specimens, one tumor and one normal lung sample per patient, were profiled by TCRbeta CDR3 sequencing. What the authors observed across the whole study: Only roughly 15 patients were in the cohort, and the authors stated that larger samples and more detailed clinical data are needed. A significantly larger cumulative share of the repertoire was made up by the top 100 clones in normal lung than in tumor tissue. Neither the sequencing platform nor unique molecular identifiers are mentioned in the methods. Tumor tissue showed significantly higher TCR diversity (inverse Simpson) than normal lung tissue, at 431.37 vs 166.20 (P = 0.0075, Mann-Whitney U test). TCR diversity was significantly higher in younger patients, and greater tumor TCR diversity was associated with shorter overall survival and shorter disease-free survival. Peripheral blood was not sequenced, so blood TCRbeta repertoires were not examined in the lung cancer patients of the study.

RNA was isolated from bulk unsorted tissue, and RNA quality was assessed with a NanoDrop ND-1000 and an Agilent 2100. The normal lung samples consisted of distant non-tumor tissue collected more than 3 cm from the tumor edge. All donors had newly diagnosed lung cancer, had not received prior chemotherapy, and were admitted for thoracic surgery in China between August and November 2014. Patients with previous radiotherapy or chemotherapy, or with another concurrent cancer, were excluded from the study. Pieces of surgical tissue measuring roughly 1-2.2 cm3 were kept in RNAlater solution and stored at -80 degrees C until use. In the germline V gene, CDR1 corresponds to ENHRY and CDR2 to SYGVKD. From its cysteine to its phenylalanine, the CDR3 spans 13 amino acids. Only CDR3 DNA remains: 39 bases, in frame from the first base. The trim is 10 bases for V and 8 bases for J, with a gap of 17 bases between the germline ends.

In the case of this clonotype: This receptor's antigen is unknown. Per-base qualities were not stored, and no clone one base away is much larger.

Receptors were amplified or captured by multiplex PCR. Sequencing used an Illumina HiSeq 2500. TCRbeta libraries were constructed through three rounds of nested PCR with primers (Table S4) according to protocols modified from ARM-PCR. Before sequencing, PCR products of 200-500 bp were cut from the gel and purified using the QIAquick gel extraction kit. The study's processing was this. Reads were cleaned using Trimmomatic, were merged into complete CDR3 sequences using FLASH, and were assigned to V(D)J germline segments using MiTCR. VDJtools was used to compute clonal diversity as the inverse Simpson's index. In-frame sequences lacking a premature stop codon were counted as productive reads. TCRdb trimmed the raw reads at Q25, called clones with MiXCR and kept productive beta chains. CDR3 protein sequences are deduplicated, and each keeps its most common genes and DNA. The V and J calls were determined by TCRdb, not by the authors. A total of about 50,000 distinct CDR3 sequences appear in this sample, 60% to 80% of them only once. The top ten constitute around 25% of the sample.

The source of this sequence is a woman aged 55-75 years with non-small cell lung cancer. This chain joins TRBV10-3 to TRBJ1-4; TRBD1 could be the D gene, as 6 bases match. Sequenced input: distant non-tumor lung tissue. CDR3 reads: CANNNPGEEKLFF. The sequence in DNA is TGTGCCAACAACAACCCAGGGGAAGAAAAACTGTTTTTT.